This entry concerns a single T cell receptor beta chain. The data derive from a study of OX40 agonist ivuxolimab in advanced cancers. There are 15 residues in the CDR3. The V segment lost 6 bases and the J segment 7 bases; nucleotides outside the gene matches: 13. Germline CDR1 reads MNHEY; CDR2 reads SVGAGI. The assay was immunoSEQ multiplex PCR, and TCRdb's table has in-frame clones only and misses some. Here the sample spans about 20,000 clones, about nine tenths being singletons. The material was CD4+ or CD8+ T cells sorted from blood, obtained in a trial of the OX40 agonist ivuxolimab. This chain uses TRBV6-5 with TRBJ2-7; 9 nucleotides agree with TRBD2. The TCR was taken from an adult with an advanced solid tumor such as melanoma, head and neck, liver or kidney cancer. DNA of the CDR3: TGTGCCAGCAGCTTAATTATAGCGGGAGCGACTGAGCAGTACTTC. Encoded protein: CASSLIIAGATEQYF.